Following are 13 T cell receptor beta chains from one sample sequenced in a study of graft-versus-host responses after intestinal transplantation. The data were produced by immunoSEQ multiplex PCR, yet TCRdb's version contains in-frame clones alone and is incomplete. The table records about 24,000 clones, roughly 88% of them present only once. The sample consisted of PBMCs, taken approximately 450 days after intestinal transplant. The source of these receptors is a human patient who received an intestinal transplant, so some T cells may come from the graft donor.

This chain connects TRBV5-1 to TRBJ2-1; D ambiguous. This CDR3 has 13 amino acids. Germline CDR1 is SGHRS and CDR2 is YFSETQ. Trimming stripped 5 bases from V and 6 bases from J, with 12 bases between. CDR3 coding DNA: TGCGCCAGCAGAGGCGGACCGGGCAATGAGCAGTTCTTC. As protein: CASRGGPGNEQFF.

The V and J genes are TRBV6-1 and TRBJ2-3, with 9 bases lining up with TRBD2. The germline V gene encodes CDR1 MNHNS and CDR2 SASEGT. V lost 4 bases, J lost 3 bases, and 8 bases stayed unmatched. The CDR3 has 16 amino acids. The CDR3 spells CASSGGPSGTTDTQYF. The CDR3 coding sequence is TGTGCCAGCAGTGGCGGGCCTAGCGGGACTACAGATACGCAGTATTTT.

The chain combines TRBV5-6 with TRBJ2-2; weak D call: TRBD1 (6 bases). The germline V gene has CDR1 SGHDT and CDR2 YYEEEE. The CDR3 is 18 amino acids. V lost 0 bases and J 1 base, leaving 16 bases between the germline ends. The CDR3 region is CASSLVFRSGENTGELFF. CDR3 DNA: TGTGCCAGCAGCTTGGTATTCCGGTCAGGGGAGAACACCGGGGAGCTGTTTTTT. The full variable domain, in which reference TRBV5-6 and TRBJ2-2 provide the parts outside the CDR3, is DAGVTQSPTHLIKTRGQQVTLRCSPKSGHDTVSWYQQALGQGPQFIFQYYEEEERQRGNFPDRFSGHQFPNYSSELNVNALLLGDSALYLCASSLVFRSGENTGELFFGEGSRLTVL.

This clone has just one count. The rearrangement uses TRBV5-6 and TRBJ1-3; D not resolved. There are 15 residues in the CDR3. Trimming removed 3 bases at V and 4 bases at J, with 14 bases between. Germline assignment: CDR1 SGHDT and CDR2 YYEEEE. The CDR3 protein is CASSSDTYSGNTIYF. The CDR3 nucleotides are TGTGCCAGCAGCTCCGACACGTATTCAGGAAACACCATATATTTT.

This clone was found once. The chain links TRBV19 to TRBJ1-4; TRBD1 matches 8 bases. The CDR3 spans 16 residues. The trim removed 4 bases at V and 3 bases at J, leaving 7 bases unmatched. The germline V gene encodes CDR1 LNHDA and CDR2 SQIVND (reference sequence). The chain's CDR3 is CASSTHPDRANEKLFF. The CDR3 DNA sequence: TGTGCCAGTAGTACTCATCCGGACAGGGCTAATGAAAAACTGTTTTTT.

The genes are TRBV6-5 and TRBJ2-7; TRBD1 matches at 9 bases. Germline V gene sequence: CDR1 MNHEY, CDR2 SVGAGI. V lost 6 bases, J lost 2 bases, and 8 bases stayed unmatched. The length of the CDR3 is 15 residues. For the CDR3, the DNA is TGTGCCAGCAGACGATGGGGACAGGGTACCTACGAGCAGTACTTC. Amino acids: CASRRWGQGTYEQYF.

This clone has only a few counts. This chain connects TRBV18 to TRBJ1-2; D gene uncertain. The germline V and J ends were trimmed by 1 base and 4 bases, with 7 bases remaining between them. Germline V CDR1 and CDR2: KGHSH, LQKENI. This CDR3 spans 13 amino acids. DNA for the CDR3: TGTGCCAGCTCACCACGAAGAGGCTATGGCTACACCTTC. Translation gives CASSPRRGYGYTF.

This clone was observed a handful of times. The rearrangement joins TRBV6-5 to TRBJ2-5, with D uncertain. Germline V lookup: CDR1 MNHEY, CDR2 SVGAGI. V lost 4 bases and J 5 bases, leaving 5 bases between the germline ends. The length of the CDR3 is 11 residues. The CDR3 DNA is TGTGCCAGCAGTTCGGTGGAGACCCAGTACTTC. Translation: CASSSVETQYF.

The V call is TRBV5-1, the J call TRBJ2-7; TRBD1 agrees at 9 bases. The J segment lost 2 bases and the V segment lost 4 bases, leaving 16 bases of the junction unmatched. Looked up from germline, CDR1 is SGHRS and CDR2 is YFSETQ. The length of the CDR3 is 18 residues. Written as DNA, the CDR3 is TGCGCCAGCAGCCTGTTGACTACCGGGACAGGGAGGACCTACGAGCAGTACTTC. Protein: CASSLLTTGTGRTYEQYF.

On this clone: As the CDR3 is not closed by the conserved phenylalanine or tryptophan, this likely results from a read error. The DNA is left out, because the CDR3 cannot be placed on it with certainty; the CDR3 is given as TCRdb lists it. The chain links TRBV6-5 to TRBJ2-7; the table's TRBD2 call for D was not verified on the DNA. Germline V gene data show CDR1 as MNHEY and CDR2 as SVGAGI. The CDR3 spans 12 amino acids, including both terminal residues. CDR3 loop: CASSEAQRERGL.

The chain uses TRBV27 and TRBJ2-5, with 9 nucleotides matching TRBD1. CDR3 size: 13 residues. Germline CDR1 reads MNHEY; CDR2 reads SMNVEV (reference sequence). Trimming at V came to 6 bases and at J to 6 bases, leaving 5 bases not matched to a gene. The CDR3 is CASRTGGGKTQYF. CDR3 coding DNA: TGTGCCAGCAGGACAGGGGGTGGCAAGACCCAGTACTTC.

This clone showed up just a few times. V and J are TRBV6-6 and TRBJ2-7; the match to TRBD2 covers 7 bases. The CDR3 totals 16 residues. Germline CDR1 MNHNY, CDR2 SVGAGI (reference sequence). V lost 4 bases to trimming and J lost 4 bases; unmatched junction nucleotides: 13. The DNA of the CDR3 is TGTGCCAGCAGTTTCCCCCGGGGGTATAGCGGGTACGAGCAGTACTTC. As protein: CASSFPRGYSGYEQYF.

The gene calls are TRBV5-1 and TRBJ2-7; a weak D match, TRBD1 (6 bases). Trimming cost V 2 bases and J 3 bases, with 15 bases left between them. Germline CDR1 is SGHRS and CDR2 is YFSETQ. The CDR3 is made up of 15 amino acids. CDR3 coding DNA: TGCGCCAGCAGCTTTCTACAGGGTAGCCGCTACGAGCAGTACTTC. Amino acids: CASSFLQGSRYEQYF.